Listed below are T cell receptor beta chains from one sample, sequenced in a study of T cells in Graves' hyperthyroidism and ophthalmopathy. TCRdb reprocessed the multiplex PCR reads via MiXCR and lists one record per CDR3 protein. The data hold some 770,000 distinct CDR3 sequences, with about a sixth observed a single time. Material for sequencing was blood. Receptor source: a man aged 18 to 35 with Graves' hyperthyroidism. Each CDR3 is given with its conserved first and last residue. Each record gives: V gene, J gene, clone size, D gene, CDR3 DNA, CDR3 protein. The D gene is left open where the match is weak. Only some rows state a clone size, as once, few, many or a class for expanded clones.

V: TRBV18; J: TRBJ1-3; size: -; D: -; DNA: TGTGCCAGCTTACCACCGGAGGTTGGAAACACCATATATTTT; CDR3: CASLPPEVGNTIYF
V: TRBV10-1; J: TRBJ2-7; size: -; D: -; DNA: TGCGCCAGCAGTGAGCCGGCGACTTACGAGCAGTACTTC; CDR3: CASSEPATYEQYF
V: TRBV12-3/TRBV12-4; J: TRBJ2-7; size: -; D: -; DNA: TGTGCCAGCAGCCCAGGTGACCACGCCTACGAGCAGTACTTC; CDR3: CASSPGDHAYEQYF
V: TRBV16; J: TRBJ2-1; size: few; D: -; DNA: TGTGCCAGCAGCCAATCGATTGCAGGGGGGGTCAATGAGCAGTTCTTC; CDR3: CASSQSIAGGVNEQFF
V: TRBV12-3/TRBV12-4; J: TRBJ2-1; size: few; D: TRBD2; DNA: TGTGCCAGCAAACTTAGCGGGAGGGTGAATGAGCAGTTCTTC; CDR3: CASKLSGRVNEQFF
V: TRBV6-8; J: TRBJ1-1; size: many; D: -; DNA: TGTGCCAGCAGTTACCATCCCAACACTGAAGCTTTCTTT; CDR3: CASSYHPNTEAFF
V: TRBV28; J: TRBJ2-3; size: many; D: TRBD2; DNA: TGTGCCAGCAGTTTCGTTGACGAGCGGGAGGGTGCAGATACGCAGTATTTT; CDR3: CASSFVDEREGADTQYF
V: TRBV20-1; J: TRBJ1-1; size: once; D: -; DNA: TGCAGTGCTCCCAATCCGGGAAACACTGAAGCTTTCTTT; CDR3: CSAPNPGNTEAFF
V: TRBV27; J: TRBJ1-2; size: -; D: -; DNA: TGTGCCAGCAGTTTAAGGGCGGCCGGTAGCCAGGCCCTAATCTATGGCTACACCTTC; CDR3: CASSLRAAGSQALIYGYTF
V: TRBV7-8; J: TRBJ2-3; size: -; D: -; DNA: TGTGCCAGCAGCTTAAGGCCGCCGGCTAGCATTCGGGTAGATACGCAGTATTTT; CDR3: CASSLRPPASIRVDTQYF
V: TRBV6-2/TRBV6-3; J: TRBJ2-1; size: -; D: TRBD2; DNA: TGTGCCAGCAGGTGGCTAGCGGGAGACCCCAATGAGCAGTTCTTC; CDR3: CASRWLAGDPNEQFF
V: TRBV5-5; J: TRBJ2-3; size: -; D: -; DNA: TGTGCCAGCACCTTGGTGGGGTTCACAGATACGCAGTATTTT; CDR3: CASTLVGFTDTQYF
V: TRBV20-1; J: TRBJ1-1; size: many; D: TRBD1; DNA: TGCAGTGCTGTCAGGGGGAGCATGAACACTGAAGCTTTCTTT; CDR3: CSAVRGSMNTEAFF
V: TRBV29-1; J: TRBJ2-6; size: -; D: -; DNA: TGCAGCGCCTGGGGCTCTGGGGCCAACGTCCTGACTTTC; CDR3: CSAWGSGANVLTF
V: TRBV6-1; J: TRBJ1-5; size: few; D: -; DNA: TGTGCCAGCAACCCCGACAGTAATCAGCCCCAGCATTTT; CDR3: CASNPDSNQPQHF
V: TRBV7-8; J: TRBJ2-3; size: many; D: -; DNA: TGTGCCAGCAGCCCGGGACTCGGAGGACCAGATACGCAGTATTTT; CDR3: CASSPGLGGPDTQYF
V: TRBV27; J: TRBJ1-5; size: -; D: TRBD1; DNA: TGTGCCAGCAGTTTAACCACAAGGACAGGGCTCCATCAGCCCCAGCATTTT; CDR3: CASSLTTRTGLHQPQHF
V: TRBV7-9; J: TRBJ2-7; size: -; D: -; DNA: TGTGCCAGCAGCTTAGGTAATAGCGCTAAATACGAGCAGTACTTC; CDR3: CASSLGNSAKYEQYF
V: TRBV18; J: TRBJ2-5; size: many; D: TRBD2; DNA: TGTGCCAGCAGTAGGACTAGCGGGAAAGAGACCCAGTACTTC; CDR3: CASSRTSGKETQYF
V: TRBV27; J: TRBJ2-3; size: many; D: -; DNA: TGTGCCAGCAGTTTTGAGGGGCATCTTGTAGATACGCAGTATTTT; CDR3: CASSFEGHLVDTQYF
V: TRBV2; J: TRBJ2-5; size: many; D: TRBD1; DNA: TGTGCCAGCAGTGAGGGGCCAGGGGGGACCCAGTACTTC; CDR3: CASSEGPGGTQYF
V: TRBV20-1; J: TRBJ2-7; size: -; D: TRBD2; DNA: TGCAGTGCCGATGAGCGGGGATCCTACGAGCAGTACTTC; CDR3: CSADERGSYEQYF
V: TRBV7-6; J: TRBJ2-1; size: many; D: -; DNA: TGTGCCAGCAGCCGAACCACCAGCTCCTACAATGAGCAGTTCTTC; CDR3: CASSRTTSSYNEQFF
V: TRBV7-8; J: TRBJ1-3; size: few; D: -; DNA: TGTGCCAGCAGCCCCTATGGCGGGCACTCTGGAAACACCATATATTTT; CDR3: CASSPYGGHSGNTIYF
V: TRBV7-3; J: TRBJ2-7; size: -; D: -; DNA: TGTGCCAGCAGCCCCACGAGGCTCGACGAGCAGTACTTC; CDR3: CASSPTRLDEQYF
V: TRBV10-3; J: TRBJ1-1; size: -; D: TRBD1; DNA: TGTGCCAGTTCCGGACAGGGGCTAATGAACACTGAAGCTTTCTTT; CDR3: CASSGQGLMNTEAFF
V: TRBV28; J: TRBJ2-6; size: few; D: -; DNA: TGTGCCAGCGCGCTCCCTGGTTCAGGAGCCAACGTCCTGACTTTC; CDR3: CASALPGSGANVLTF
V: TRBV24-1; J: TRBJ2-1; size: few; D: TRBD2; DNA: TGTGCCACCGCGGATACGGGAGGGATGGTTAGTGAGCAGTTCTTC; CDR3: CATADTGGMVSEQFF